Following are 20 T cell receptor beta chains from one sample sequenced in a study of post-analysis software for immune sequencing data. Study-level results: Several TRBV segments were more frequent in patients than controls; TRBV5-6, TRBV5-1 and TRBV20-1 belonged to this group.

Prepared TCR beta cDNA libraries contained unique molecular identifiers. Using its own MiXCR run on the PCR reads, TCRdb lists one record per CDR3 protein. Of approximately 400,000 distinct CDR3 sequences in the sample, around 33% are singletons; the top ten hold around an eighth. Antigens for these TCRs are unknown. The specimen was blood. These receptors were obtained from a girl aged 5-17 years with multiple sclerosis.

This sequence joins TRBV5-1 and TRBJ2-7, with D uncertain. The V gene's germline CDR1 is SGHRS and CDR2 YFSETQ. Trimming left V 0 bases short and J 3 bases short, with 7 bases between. The CDR3 is 13 residues long. CDR3 DNA: TGCGCCAGCAGCTTGGATGGGGACTACGAGCAGTACTTC. Residues: CASSLDGDYEQYF. Using reference TRBV5-1 and TRBJ2-7 for the parts outside the CDR3, the full variable domain is KAGVTQTPRYLIKTRGQQVTLSCSPISGHRSVSWYQQTPGQGLQFLFEYFSETQRNKGNFPGRFSGRQFSNSRSEMNVSTLELGDSALYLCASSLDGDYEQYFGPGTRLTVT.

The chain has TRBV20-1 and TRBJ2-1; 11 bases are shared with TRBD2. The CDR3 totals 16 residues. The V segment lost 5 bases and the J segment 4 bases; nucleotides outside the gene matches: 10. Germline-derived CDR1 and CDR2 are DFQATT and SNEGSKA (reference sequence). CDR3 loop: CSAPISGGAPYNEQFF. The CDR3 DNA is TGCAGTGCTCCTATTAGCGGGGGGGCGCCATACAATGAGCAGTTCTTC.

This clonotype was seen only a few times. V usage is TRBV10-3 and J usage is TRBJ1-5, with 8 bases that match TRBD1. The CDR3 is 15 residues long. Trimming at V came to 5 bases and at J to 0 bases, leaving 3 bases not matched to a gene. CDR1 ENHRY and CDR2 SYGVKD come from the germline V gene. CDR3 nucleotides: TGTGCCATCAGTACCGACAGGGGTAGCAATCAGCCCCAGCATTTT. Encoded protein: CAISTDRGSNQPQHF.

This rearrangement joins TRBV28 to TRBJ1-1; D not resolved. Germline CDR1 reads MDHEN; CDR2 reads SYDVKM. The CDR3 has 14 residues. V lost 3 bases to trimming and J lost 1 base, with 9 bases between them. CDR3: CASSFWGGNTEAFF. CDR3 DNA: TGTGCCAGCAGTTTTTGGGGAGGGAACACTGAAGCTTTCTTT.

The table lists this clonotype with a few counts. The chain uses TRBV7-9 and TRBJ2-1, with D unresolved. The CDR3 consists of 14 residues. The V and J ends lost 6 bases and 4 bases respectively, with 13 bases between them. From germline, CDR1 is SEHNR and CDR2 FQNEAQ (reference sequence). The DNA for the CDR3 is TGTGCCAGCAGAGCGAGTTGGGAATACAATGAGCAGTTCTTC. Residues: CASRASWEYNEQFF.

This clonotype was recorded a few times. The rearrangement joins TRBV21-1 to TRBJ2-7; TRBD2, the D gene given by the table, was not confirmed from the DNA. TRBV21-1 is an annotated pseudogene. CDR3 size: 13 residues. CDR3 nucleotide sequence: TGTGCCAGCAGCCCTCCCCCCCCGGACGAGCAGTACTTC. Translating gives CASSPPPPDEQYF.

The CDR3 bases are TGCGCCAGCAGTGGAGGCAGTTTCTACGAGCAGTACTTC. Its protein is CASSGGSFYEQYF. The V gene is TRBV10-1, the J gene TRBJ2-7; D unclear. V lost 4 bases, J lost 3 bases, and 10 bases lay in between. The CDR3 is made up of 13 amino acids. The germline gives CDR1 WNHNN, CDR2 SYGVQD (reference sequence).

Only a few counts were recorded for this clonotype. The chain carries TRBV7-2 and TRBJ2-3, with 10 positions matching TRBD2. The CDR3 loop spans 15 amino acids. Trimming took 3 bases from V and 5 from J; bases not matched to a gene: 5. The germline gives CDR1 SGHTA, CDR2 FQGNSA. DNA for the CDR3: TGTGCCAGCAGCTTCCTGGCTAGCGGGGGAGATACGCAGTATTTT. Translation gives CASSFLASGGDTQYF.

This clonotype appeared many times. The chain recombines TRBV29-1 with TRBJ2-7; 8 bases align to TRBD1. The V segment lost 8 bases and the J segment 3 bases; nucleotides outside the gene matches: 3. The CDR3 covers 11 residues. Germline V gene lookup returns CDR1 SQVTM and CDR2 ANQGSEA. The CDR3 sequence is CSPGQGYEQYF. The CDR3 DNA is TGCAGCCCCGGACAGGGCTACGAGCAGTACTTC.

This chain uses TRBV7-9 with TRBJ1-2, with D perhaps matching TRBD1 (6 bases). Germline CDR1 SEHNR, CDR2 FQNEAQ (reference sequence). V lost 0 bases and J lost 6, with 11 bases in between. This CDR3 is 14 amino acids long. CDR3 residues: CASSLAGGRDGYTF. The CDR3 DNA follows: TGTGCCAGCAGCTTAGCGGGGGGCAGGGATGGCTACACCTTC.

This chain uses TRBV6-4 with TRBJ2-2; D unresolved. The length of the CDR3 is 16 residues. Germline loops: CDR1 MRHNA, CDR2 SNTAGT. Trimming took off 10 bases at V and 6 bases at J, with 24 bases between the two ends. The CDR3 is CATDGLCCIPSGELFF. The CDR3 DNA is TGTGCCACCGACGGCCTATGCTGTATCCCTTCCGGGGAGCTGTTTTTT.

The J gene is TRBJ1-4, the V gene TRBV10-3, with 8 bases lining up with TRBD1. The CDR3 has 16 amino acids. The ends lost 3 bases at V and 6 bases at J; junction bases unmatched: 9. Per the germline V gene, CDR1 is ENHRY and CDR2 is SYGVKD. CDR3 in amino acids: CAISDSGTGEDEKLFF. CDR3 coding DNA: TGTGCCATCAGTGACTCCGGGACAGGCGAGGATGAAAAACTGTTTTTT.

This chain connects TRBV29-1 to TRBJ2-7; D not resolved. The germline CDR1 and CDR2 sequences are SQVTM and ANQGSEA. Trimming took 5 bases from V and 1 from J, leaving 12 bases between them. The CDR3 is made up of 13 amino acids. The CDR3, as DNA: TGCAGCGTTCTCGAACTCGGGTCCTACGAGCAGTACTTC. Its protein is CSVLELGSYEQYF.

This clonotype was seen more than once but under ten times. This chain uses TRBV7-9 with TRBJ2-6, with 10 bases aligning to TRBD2. CDR1 and CDR2 (germline): SEHNR, FQNEAQ (reference sequence). The CDR3 is made up of 19 amino acids. The ends lost 4 bases at V and 0 bases at J; junction bases unmatched: 9. This chain's CDR3 is CASSSSQRGGSSGANVLTF. The CDR3 DNA sequence: TGTGCCAGCAGCTCCAGCCAGCGGGGGGGTTCCTCTGGGGCCAACGTCCTGACTTTC.

This clonotype was found a few times. This chain links TRBV27 with TRBJ2-1, with TRBD2 matching over 9 bases. Germline V CDR1 and CDR2: MNHEY, SMNVEV (reference sequence). V was clipped by 5 bases and J by 3 bases; unmatched bases: 5. The CDR3 runs to 15 residues. In nucleotides, the CDR3 is TGTGCCAGCAGTCCGAAGCGGGGGGTCTACAATGAGCAGTTCTTC. It specifies CASSPKRGVYNEQFF.

A note on this clonotype: A junction end diverges from the germline sequence, so it may reflect a read error. This chain connects TRBV20-1 to TRBJ2-4; the match to TRBD2 covers 16 bases. The CDR3 has 13 residues. The germline CDR1 and CDR2 sequences are DFQATT and SNEGSKA (reference sequence). CDR3 amino acids: CSARSGLAGGEDF. In nucleotides, the CDR3 is TGCAGTGCTAGATCGGGACTAGCGGGAGGGGAGGACTTC.

This rearrangement joins TRBV5-1 to TRBJ1-5; D may be TRBD1 (5 bases). The CDR3 is made up of 19 amino acids. Trimming shortened V by 2 bases and J by 2 bases, and 23 bases separated the two germline ends. From germline, CDR1 is SGHRS and CDR2 YFSETQ. CDR3 nucleotide sequence: TGCGCCAGCAGCTTTCAGGTATGGGTGGGGCGGCTACGCAATCAGCCCCAGCATTTT. The encoded protein is CASSFQVWVGRLRNQPQHF.

This sequence joins TRBV7-8 and TRBJ2-1; possible D gene TRBD2, 7 bases. The germline V and J ends were trimmed by 3 bases and 0 bases, with 15 bases remaining between them. Per the germline V gene, CDR1 is SGHVS and CDR2 is FQNEAQ. The CDR3 is 17 amino acids. The DNA for the CDR3 is TGTGCCAGCAGCTTTTGGGGGGGCGAGAGCTCCTACAATGAGCAGTTCTTC. It codes for CASSFWGGESSYNEQFF. Filled out from reference TRBV7-8 and TRBJ2-1, the complete variable domain reads GAGVSQSPRYKVAKRGQDVALRCDPISGHVSLFWYQQALGQGPEFLTYFQNEAQLDKSGLPSDRFFAERPEGSVSTLKIQRTQQEDSAVYLCASSFWGGESSYNEQFFGPGTRLTVL.

The chain carries TRBV14 and TRBJ2-5; TRBD2 aligns across 12 bases. Per germline, CDR1 SGHDN and CDR2 FVKESK. J gave up 5 bases and V 6 bases, and 7 bases lay outside the gene matches. This CDR3 has 15 residues. The CDR3: CASSPLTSGGETQYF. Written as DNA, the CDR3 is TGTGCCAGCAGTCCTTTGACTAGCGGGGGTGAGACCCAGTACTTC.

This clonotype was seen more than once but under ten times. The V call is TRBV11-1, the J call TRBJ2-7, with unresolved D. Germline values: CDR1 SGHAT, CDR2 FQDESV (reference sequence). CDR3 length equals 13 residues. V shed 6 bases and J shed 0 bases, with 9 bases lying between them. CDR3 residues: CASRLKPSYEQYF. The CDR3 DNA reads as TGTGCCAGCAGATTGAAACCCTCCTACGAGCAGTACTTC.